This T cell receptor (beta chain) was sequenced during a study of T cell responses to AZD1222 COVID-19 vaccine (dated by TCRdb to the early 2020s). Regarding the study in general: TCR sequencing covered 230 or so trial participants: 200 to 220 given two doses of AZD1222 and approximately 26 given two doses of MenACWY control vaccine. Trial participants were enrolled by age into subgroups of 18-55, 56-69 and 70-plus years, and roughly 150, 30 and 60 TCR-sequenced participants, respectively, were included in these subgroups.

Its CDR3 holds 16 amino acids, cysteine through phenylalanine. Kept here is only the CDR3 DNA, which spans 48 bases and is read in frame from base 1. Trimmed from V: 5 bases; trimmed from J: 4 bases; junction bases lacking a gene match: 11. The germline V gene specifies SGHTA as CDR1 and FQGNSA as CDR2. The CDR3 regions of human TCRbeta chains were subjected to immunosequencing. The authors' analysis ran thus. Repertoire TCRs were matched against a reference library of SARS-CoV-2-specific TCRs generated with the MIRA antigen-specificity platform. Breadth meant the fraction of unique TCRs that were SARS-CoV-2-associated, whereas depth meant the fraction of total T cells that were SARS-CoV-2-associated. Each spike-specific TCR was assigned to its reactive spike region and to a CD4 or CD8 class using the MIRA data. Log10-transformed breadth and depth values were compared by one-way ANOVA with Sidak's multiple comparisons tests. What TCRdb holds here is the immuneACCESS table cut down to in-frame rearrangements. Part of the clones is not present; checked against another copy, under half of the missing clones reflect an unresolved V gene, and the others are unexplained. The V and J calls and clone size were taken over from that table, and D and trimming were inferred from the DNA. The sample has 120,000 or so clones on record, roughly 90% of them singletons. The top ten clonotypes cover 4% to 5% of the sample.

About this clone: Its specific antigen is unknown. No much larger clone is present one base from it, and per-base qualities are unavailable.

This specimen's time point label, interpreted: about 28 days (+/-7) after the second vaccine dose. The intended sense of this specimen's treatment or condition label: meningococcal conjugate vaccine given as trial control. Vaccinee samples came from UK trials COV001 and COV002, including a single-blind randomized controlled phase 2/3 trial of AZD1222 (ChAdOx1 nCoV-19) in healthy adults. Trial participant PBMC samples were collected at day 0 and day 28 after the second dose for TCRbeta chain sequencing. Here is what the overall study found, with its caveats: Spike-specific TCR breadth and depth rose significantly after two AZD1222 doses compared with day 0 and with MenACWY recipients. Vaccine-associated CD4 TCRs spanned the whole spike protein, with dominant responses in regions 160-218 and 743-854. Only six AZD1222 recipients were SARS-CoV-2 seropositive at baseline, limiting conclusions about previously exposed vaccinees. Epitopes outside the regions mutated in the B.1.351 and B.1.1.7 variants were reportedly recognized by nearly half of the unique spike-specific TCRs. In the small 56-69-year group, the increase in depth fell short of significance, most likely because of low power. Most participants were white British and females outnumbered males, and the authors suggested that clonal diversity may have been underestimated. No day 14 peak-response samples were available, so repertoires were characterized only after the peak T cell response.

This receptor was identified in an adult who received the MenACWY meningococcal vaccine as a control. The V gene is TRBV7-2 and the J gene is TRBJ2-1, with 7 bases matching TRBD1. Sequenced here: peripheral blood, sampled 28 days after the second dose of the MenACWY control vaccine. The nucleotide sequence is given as TGTGCCAGCAGCCCACAGAGGGGGCGAGGGTACAATGAGCAGTTCTTC. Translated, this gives CASSPQRGRGYNEQFF.